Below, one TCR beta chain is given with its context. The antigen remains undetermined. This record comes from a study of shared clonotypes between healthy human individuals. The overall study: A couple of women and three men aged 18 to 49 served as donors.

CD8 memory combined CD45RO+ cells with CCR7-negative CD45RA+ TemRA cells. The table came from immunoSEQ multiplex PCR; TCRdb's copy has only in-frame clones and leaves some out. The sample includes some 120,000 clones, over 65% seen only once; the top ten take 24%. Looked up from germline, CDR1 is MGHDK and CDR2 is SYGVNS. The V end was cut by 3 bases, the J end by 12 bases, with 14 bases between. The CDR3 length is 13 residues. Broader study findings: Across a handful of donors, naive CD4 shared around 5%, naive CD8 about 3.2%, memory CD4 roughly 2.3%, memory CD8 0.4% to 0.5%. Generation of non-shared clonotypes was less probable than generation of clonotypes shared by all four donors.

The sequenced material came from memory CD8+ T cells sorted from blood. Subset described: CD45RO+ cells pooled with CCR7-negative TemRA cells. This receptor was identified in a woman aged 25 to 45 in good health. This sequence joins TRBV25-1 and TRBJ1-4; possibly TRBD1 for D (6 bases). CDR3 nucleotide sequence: TGTGCCAGCAGTGACCTATGGGGACAAGAACTGTTTTTT. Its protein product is CASSDLWGQELFF. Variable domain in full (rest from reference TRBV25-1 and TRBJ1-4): EADIYQTPRYLVIGTGKKITLECSQTMGHDKMYWYQQDPGMELHLIHYSYGVNSTEKGDLSSESTVSRIRTEHFPLTLESARPSHTSQYLCASSDLWGQELFFGSGTQLSVL.